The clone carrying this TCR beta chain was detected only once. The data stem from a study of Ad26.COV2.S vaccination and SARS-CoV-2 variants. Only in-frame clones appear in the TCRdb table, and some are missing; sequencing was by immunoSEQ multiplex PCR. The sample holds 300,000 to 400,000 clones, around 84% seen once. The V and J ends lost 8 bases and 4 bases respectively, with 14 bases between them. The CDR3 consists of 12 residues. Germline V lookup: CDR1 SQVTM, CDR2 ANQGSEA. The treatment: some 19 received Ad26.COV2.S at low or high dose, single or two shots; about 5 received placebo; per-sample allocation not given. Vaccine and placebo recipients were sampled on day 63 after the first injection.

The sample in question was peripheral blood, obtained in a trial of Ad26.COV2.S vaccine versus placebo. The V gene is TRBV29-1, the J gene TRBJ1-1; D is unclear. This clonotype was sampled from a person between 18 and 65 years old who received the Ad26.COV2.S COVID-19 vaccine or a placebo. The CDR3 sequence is CSIREGGTEAFF. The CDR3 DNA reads TGCAGCATACGGGAGGGTGGCACTGAAGCTTTCTTT.